This T cell receptor beta chain was recorded in a study of shared clonotypes between healthy human individuals. Repertoires were generated with immunoSEQ multiplex PCR, while TCRdb's copy carries only in-frame clones and drops some. The sample has fewer than 400,000 clones, 74% seen once. The ends were cut back, 3 bases at V and 2 bases at J, with 11 bases in the middle. CDR3 size: 15 residues. Germline-derived CDR1 and CDR2 are MDHEN and SYDVKM. In the CD4+ fraction, cells were divided into CD45RA+ naive and CD45RA-negative memory subsets. The V call is TRBV28, the J call TRBJ2-1, with D possibly matching TRBD2 (6 bases). This clonotype originated in a man between 25 and 39 years old in good health. Sequencing was performed on memory CD4+ T cells sorted from blood. The sample's subset: CD45RA-negative fraction. CDR3 DNA sequence: TGTGCCAGCAGTTTGGGGGGATTCACCTACAATGAGCAGTTCTTC. It codes for CASSLGGFTYNEQFF.